Each of the 11 T cell receptor beta chains below was sequenced from the same sample in a study of CD8 T cells in ankylosing spondylitis. From the 5' RACE reads, TCRdb called clonotypes with MiXCR, one entry per CDR3 protein. Among around 330,000 distinct CDR3 sequences, 11% were seen once, and the ten largest hold 9.1%. The material sequenced was blood, either unsorted or a sorted T cell fraction (not recorded which). These receptor sequences come from a female donor with ankylosing spondylitis or in good health (not recorded which).

This clonotype was observed a few times. Just one base apart from a much larger clone, this may be a read error. This rearrangement joins TRBV5-5 to TRBJ1-2, with 7 bases fitting TRBD1. This CDR3 region has 15 residues. CDR1 is SGHKS, CDR2 YYEKEE, per germline (reference sequence). The CDR3 bases are TGTGCCAGCAGCTGGGACAGCTCTACAAATATCGGCTACCCCTTC. Residues: CASSWDSSTNIGYPF.

This clonotype was counted between two and nine times. J is TRBJ2-3 and V is TRBV20-1; D unresolved. This CDR3 region has 15 residues. Germline V gene sequence: CDR1 DFQATT, CDR2 SNEGSKA (reference sequence). V gave up 5 bases and J gave up 2 bases, with 17 bases separating them. The CDR3 loop reads CSARADRAFTDTQYF. The CDR3 bases are TGCAGTGCTCGGGCGGATCGGGCTTTCACAGATACGCAGTATTTT.

This clonotype showed up many times. The V call is TRBV20-1, the J call TRBJ2-7; the D gene is possibly TRBD1 (6 bases). The V end was cut by 8 bases, the J end by 4 bases, with 15 bases between. Germline-derived CDR1 and CDR2 are DFQATT and SNEGSKA (reference sequence). This CDR3 is built from 12 residues. The CDR3 spells CSTGRDTYEQYF. CDR3 coding DNA: TGCAGTACCGGACGGGACACTTACGAGCAGTACTTC.

This clonotype has a count of ten or more. The rearrangement joins TRBV2 to TRBJ1-1, with TRBD1 as a possible D gene (5 bases). Trimming shortened V by 5 bases and J by 4 bases, and 11 bases separated the two germline ends. The CDR3 spans 13 residues. Germline-derived CDR1 and CDR2 are SNHLY and FYNNEI. CDR3 sequence: CASSWQGSTEAFF. DNA for the CDR3: TGTGCCAGCAGTTGGCAGGGTAGCACTGAAGCTTTCTTT.

The sample holds a few counts of this clonotype. The V gene is TRBV29-1, the J gene TRBJ2-1; D uncertain. Trimming pared 6 bases from V and 10 bases from J, leaving 10 bases between. This CDR3 has 10 amino acids. Germline values: CDR1 SQVTM, CDR2 ANQGSEA. CDR3 amino acids: CSVLLGEQFF. The CDR3 nucleotides are TGCAGCGTCCTCCTGGGGGAGCAGTTCTTC.

This clonotype has just a few counts. This sequence joins TRBV21-1 and TRBJ2-7; the table's D call, TRBD1, was not checked against the DNA. TRBV21-1 is given as a pseudogene. This CDR3 is 14 amino acids long. DNA for the CDR3: TGTGCCAGCAGCACCCGGGACCTACCCTACGAGCAGTACTTC. This sequence encodes CASSTRDLPYEQYF.

This clonotype was seen ten or more times. This rearrangement joins TRBV12-3 or TRBV12-4 to TRBJ1-5; 7 bases map to TRBD1. The junction had 7 bases not matched to a gene; V was cut back by 6 bases and J by 2 bases. The CDR3 totals 15 residues. The CDR3 nucleotides read TGTGCCAGCAGCCCGAGACAGGGCGGCAATCAGCCCCAGCATTTT. It is translated as CASSPRQGGNQPQHF.

This clonotype was seen repeatedly, ten times or more. The chain carries TRBV20-1 and TRBJ1-1; D not certain. Germline CDR1 and CDR2: DFQATT and SNEGSKA (reference sequence). V was shortened by 0 bases and J by 1 base, with 15 bases between the two germline ends. The CDR3 has 16 residues. The CDR3 loop reads CSARDLLLPANTEAFF. CDR3 coding DNA: TGCAGTGCTAGAGATCTGTTACTACCTGCGAACACTGAAGCTTTCTTT.

This clonotype showed up many times. The chain has TRBV29-1 and TRBJ2-3; TRBD2 matches at 16 bases. After removal of 5 bases from V and 4 bases from J, the junction contained 3 bases not matched to a gene. This CDR3 has 15 residues. Germline lookup yields CDR1 SQVTM and CDR2 ANQGSEA. The chain's CDR3 is CSVLGTSGGADTQYF. CDR3 DNA: TGCAGCGTTCTCGGGACTAGCGGGGGGGCAGATACGCAGTATTTT.

This clonotype occurred many times. The V call is TRBV7-9, the J call TRBJ2-3; no reliable D call. V was clipped by 0 bases and J by 4 bases, with 11 bases between them. The CDR3 covers 15 residues. Germline CDR1 SEHNR, CDR2 FQNEAQ (reference sequence). The CDR3 nucleotides read TGTGCCAGCAGCTTAGCGGGCCTTGGCCCAGATACGCAGTATTTT. Translated: CASSLAGLGPDTQYF.

Comment on this clonotype: A much larger clone sits a single nucleotide away, making a read error possible. This chain joins TRBV9 and TRBJ2-3; D is ambiguous. The germline V gene has CDR1 SGDLS and CDR2 YYNGEE. The germline V and J ends were trimmed by 3 bases and 2 bases, with 4 bases remaining between them. The CDR3 runs 12 residues. CDR3 nucleotides: TGTGCCAGCAGCGGAATCACAGATACGCAGTATTTT. Amino acids: CASSGITDTQYF.